This TCR beta chain is from a study of T cells after yellow fever vaccination. Study-level background: Preparation of fractions with low cell numbers was performed using SMART-Seq v4 Ultra Low Input.

Germline CDR1 reads ENHRY; CDR2 reads SYGVKD. This CDR3 has 13 residues. V shed 6 bases and J shed 6 bases, with 13 bases lying between them. Making TCR cDNA involved 5'RACE template switching, which added UMIs and a universal primer site. Using its own MiXCR run on the 5' RACE reads, TCRdb lists one record per CDR3 protein. Of under 350,000 distinct CDR3 sequences listed, about 4% were seen once; the top ten hold around 24%. Turning to this clonotype: Antigen specificity is unknown.

Study-wide points: Weaker, the secondary response peaked sooner, at day 5 versus 15. Post-booster samples contained most primary-vaccination clones (about 95% CD4, about 90% CD8).

The chain carries TRBV10-3 and TRBJ2-3; possible D gene TRBD1, 6 bases. The source material was PBMCs, sampled 5 days after the yellow fever booster vaccination. The sequence was obtained from a man between 18 and 29 years old who received the YFV17D yellow fever vaccine. The CDR3 is CAIRGQDTDTQYF. CDR3 DNA: TGTGCCATCAGGGGACAAGACACGGATACGCAGTATTTT.